One T cell receptor beta chain is described in this entry. The record originates from a study of blood T cell repertoires in COVID-19. Overall study context: Whether acute or convalescent, the COVID-19 samples came from the United States, Italy and Spain. T cells, B-cell-depleted T cells, or PBMCs provided the cDNA or gDNA that served as material.

The method was immunoSEQ multiplex PCR; TCRdb's version includes in-frame clones alone and lacks a portion of them. Altogether roughly 150,000 clones are present, 75% to 90% being singletons, with the ten largest covering about 4.3%. The sequenced material came from peripheral blood. This clonotype was sampled from an elderly woman with acute or convalescent COVID-19.

CDR3 region: CASSDQGASQPQHF. CDR3 nucleotides: TGTGCCAGCAGTGACCAGGGGGCGAGTCAGCCCCAGCATTTT. The rearrangement joins TRBV25-1 to TRBJ1-5; 8 bases agree with TRBD1. V dropped 3 bases and J dropped 6; count of bases not matched to a gene: 4. The CDR3 has 14 amino acids. CDR1 and CDR2 from the germline V gene are MGHDK and SYGVNS.